The source of this T cell receptor beta chain is a study of blood T cell repertoires in COVID-19. On the study more broadly: Sites in the United States, Italy and Spain provided acute and convalescent COVID-19 samples. In each case, the material was cDNA or gDNA derived from T cells, B-cell-depleted T cells, or PBMCs.

This clone was seen once. Profiling relied on immunoSEQ multiplex PCR, and the TCRdb table lists in-frame clones only, not all of them. The sample lists approximately 75,000 clones, roughly 86% occurring once. The CDR3 is 15 residues long. CDR1 is MGHRA, CDR2 YSYEKL, per germline. Trimming cost V 4 bases and J 10 bases; bases outside gene matches: 7. The receptor's source is a man aged 50 to 60 with acute or convalescent COVID-19. The V and J genes are TRBV4-1 and TRBJ2-1; 13 bases map to TRBD2. Sample: peripheral blood. The CDR3 coding sequence is TGCGCCAGCAGCCTACTAGCGGGGGGGCAGGCGGAGCAGTTCTTC. It translates to CASSLLAGGQAEQFF.